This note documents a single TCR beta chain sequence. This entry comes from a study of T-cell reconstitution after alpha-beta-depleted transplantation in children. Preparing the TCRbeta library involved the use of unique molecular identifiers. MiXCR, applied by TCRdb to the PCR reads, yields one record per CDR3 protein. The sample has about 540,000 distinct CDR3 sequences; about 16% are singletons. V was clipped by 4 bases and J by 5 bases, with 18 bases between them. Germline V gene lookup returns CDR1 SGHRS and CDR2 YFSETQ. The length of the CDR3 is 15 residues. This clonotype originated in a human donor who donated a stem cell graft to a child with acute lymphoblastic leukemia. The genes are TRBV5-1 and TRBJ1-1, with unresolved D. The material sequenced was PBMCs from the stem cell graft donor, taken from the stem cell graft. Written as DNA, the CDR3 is TGCGCCAGCAGCGATCTTACGGAATTGGGGACTGAAGCTTTCTTT. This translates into CASSDLTELGTEAFF.